These 29 T cell receptor beta chains originate from one sample sequenced in a study of identical twins. One entry per CDR3 protein, called by TCRdb with MiXCR from the 5' RACE reads. The sample contains around 1.7 million distinct CDR3 sequences, around 29% of which appear only once. Sequencing was performed on cord blood. The origin of the receptors is a newborn girl in good health.

This clonotype turned up a few times. This sequence joins TRBV6-1 and TRBJ2-3; 7 nucleotides match TRBD2. The V gene's germline CDR1 is MNHNS and CDR2 SASEGT. CDR3 size: 17 residues. J was trimmed by 0 bases and V by 5 bases; bases with no gene match: 11. This CDR3 reads CASSPTPSSGSTDTQYF. The DNA of the CDR3 is TGTGCCAGCAGTCCCACACCTTCTAGCGGAAGCACAGATACGCAGTATTTT.

V gene TRBV7-9 combines with J gene TRBJ1-1; D may be TRBD1 (5 bases). This CDR3 has 14 residues. Per the germline V gene, CDR1 is SEHNR and CDR2 is FQNEAQ (reference sequence). V dropped 2 bases and J dropped 6 bases, with 13 bases sitting between them. CDR3 residues: CASSLPGNIAEAFF. For the CDR3, the DNA is TGTGCCAGCAGCTTACCAGGGAATATCGCTGAAGCTTTCTTT.

As concerns this clonotype: At one of its ends the junction is not consistent with the germline gene, which may arise from a read error. The V gene is TRBV7-2, the J gene TRBJ1-1; D might be TRBD1 (6 bases). Germline assignment: CDR1 SGHTA and CDR2 FQGNSA. The CDR3 has 14 residues. CDR3 DNA: TGTGCCAGCAGCTCCCAGGACAGCCTCACTGAAGCTTTATTT. It is translated as CASSSQDSLTEALF.

This clonotype was observed a few times. This chain joins TRBV20-1 and TRBJ1-2; D unclear. CDR1 is DFQATT and CDR2 is SNEGSKA in the germline V gene (reference sequence). The CDR3 has 11 amino acids. Trimming took off 6 bases at V and 3 bases at J, with 8 bases between the two ends. CDR3: CSAPSHYGYTF. As DNA, the CDR3 is TGCAGTGCCCCCAGCCACTATGGCTACACCTTC.

To note about this clonotype: Germline and junction disagree at one end, which may indicate a read error. The chain has TRBV27 and TRBJ2-1; D ambiguous. Germline lookup yields CDR1 MNHEY and CDR2 SMNVEV (reference sequence). The length of the CDR3 is 16 residues. The CDR3 DNA reads TGTGCCAGCAGTACAACGACCCTCCCCACCTACAATGAGCGGTTCTTC. Amino acid sequence: CASSTTTLPTYNERFF.

This rearrangement joins TRBV28 to TRBJ2-2, with TRBD1 matching 8 bases. Trimming removed 6 bases from V and 1 base from J; junction bases left unmatched: 7. The CDR3 is 16 amino acids. The germline gives CDR1 MDHEN, CDR2 SYDVKM. CDR3 in DNA: TGTGCCAGCAGACCTTCCGGGACAGGGAACACCGGGGAGCTGTTTTTT. Translation: CASRPSGTGNTGELFF.

This chain joins TRBV5-6 and TRBJ2-1; the D gene is possibly TRBD2 (5 bases). There are 17 residues in the CDR3. Germline CDR1 reads SGHDT; CDR2 reads YYEEEE. Between the trimmed V and J ends, which lost 2 bases and 4 bases, there was a span of 19 bases. The CDR3 reads CASSLWVVQRSYNEQFF. The CDR3 region has the DNA TGTGCCAGCAGCTTATGGGTGGTCCAGCGGTCTTACAATGAGCAGTTCTTC. Full variable domain (remainder filled in from reference TRBV5-6 and TRBJ2-1): DAGVTQSPTHLIKTRGQQVTLRCSPKSGHDTVSWYQQALGQGPQFIFQYYEEEERQRGNFPDRFSGHQFPNYSSELNVNALLLGDSALYLCASSLWVVQRSYNEQFFGPGTRLTVL.

This clonotype was recorded a few times. The chain carries TRBV12-3 or TRBV12-4 and TRBJ2-7, with D tentatively TRBD2 (6 bases). This CDR3 is built from 14 residues. With 7 bases removed from V and 7 bases from J, the gap between germline ends came to 20 bases. This chain's CDR3 is CASTVQPGSGEQYF. CDR3 sequence (DNA): TGTGCCAGCACGGTCCAGCCCGGGAGCGGAGAGCAGTACTTC.

This clonotype has just a few counts. This chain uses TRBV25-1 with TRBJ2-2; D perhaps matches TRBD1 (5 bases). The CDR3 covers 17 residues. Germline V gene sequence: CDR1 MGHDK, CDR2 SYGVNS. V was clipped by 7 bases and J by 0 bases, with 18 bases between them. CDR3: CASTPNRQRTNTGELFF. DNA of the CDR3: TGTGCCAGCACGCCTAACAGGCAGAGAACGAACACCGGGGAGCTGTTTTTT.

The V call is TRBV20-1, the J call TRBJ2-3, with TRBD1 matching 9 bases. CDR1 and CDR2 (germline): DFQATT, SNEGSKA (reference sequence). This CDR3 spans 12 amino acids. V dropped 7 bases and J dropped 4; count of bases not matched to a gene: 3. This CDR3 is CSGRDRADTQYF. In DNA form, the CDR3 reads TGCAGTGGTAGGGACAGGGCAGATACGCAGTATTTT.

The J gene is TRBJ1-2, the V gene TRBV30, with 8 nucleotides matching TRBD1. The CDR3 sequence is 13 residues long. Germline trimming cut 2 bases from V and 7 bases from J; bases unmatched to any gene: 6. Germline V CDR1 and CDR2: GTSNPN, SVGIG (reference sequence). CDR3 loop: CAWSTGGRSGYTF. CDR3 DNA: TGTGCCTGGAGTACAGGGGGAAGGAGTGGCTACACCTTC.

In this sample, this clonotype turned up a few times. The chain couples TRBV3-1 to TRBJ2-7; 10 nucleotides agree with TRBD2. Germline lookup yields CDR1 LGHDT and CDR2 YNNKEL (reference sequence). V gave up 6 bases and J gave up 4 bases; unmatched junction bases: 6. The CDR3 has 14 residues. CDR3 protein: CASSKAGGQYEQYF. The CDR3 DNA reads TGTGCCAGCAGTAAAGCGGGAGGGCAGTACGAGCAGTACTTC.

The chain joins TRBV7-9 to TRBJ2-1, with 7 bases lining up with TRBD1. CDR3 length: 13 residues. The V segment lost 6 bases and the J segment 9 bases; nucleotides outside the gene matches: 8. In germline, CDR1 is SEHNR, CDR2 FQNEAQ (reference sequence). In DNA, the CDR3 is TGTGCCAGCAGGGCAACAGGGGAGTGTGAGCAGTTCTTC. Amino acid sequence: CASRATGECEQFF. Full variable domain (remainder filled in from reference TRBV7-9 and TRBJ2-1): DTGVSQNPRHKITKRGQNVTFRCDPISEHNRLYWYRQTLGQGPEFLTYFQNEAQLEKSRLLSDRFSAERPKGSFSTLEIQRTEQGDSAMYLCASRATGECEQFFGPGTRLTVL.

The genes are TRBV20-1 and TRBJ2-1; TRBD2 agrees at 9 bases. The J call may be faulty, since TRBJ2-7 better matches the DNA end. The CDR3 covers 16 residues. Germline loops: CDR1 DFQATT, CDR2 SNEGSKA (reference sequence). The CDR3 region is CSASTRTSAYYNEQYF. The CDR3 nucleotides read TGCAGTGCCAGTACTCGGACTAGCGCCTACTACAATGAGCAGTACTTC.

The chain uses TRBV20-1 and TRBJ2-7; 10 nucleotides line up with TRBD2. The CDR3 contains 15 residues. Germline V lookup: CDR1 DFQATT, CDR2 SNEGSKA (reference sequence). Trimming cost V 6 bases and J 7 bases; bases outside gene matches: 15. CDR3 bases: TGCAGTGCGGAGCCCGGGACTAGCGCCTACAATGAGCAGTACTTC. The encoded protein is CSAEPGTSAYNEQYF.

The sample holds a few counts of this clonotype. The chain links TRBV6-5 to TRBJ2-3, with D unclear. Looked up from germline, CDR1 is MNHEY and CDR2 is SVGAGI. The CDR3 contains 14 residues. Trimming shortened V by 2 bases and J by 2 bases, and 8 bases separated the two germline ends. CDR3 nucleotide sequence: TGTGCCAGCAGTTACAAGGGTATCACAGATACGCAGTATTTT. Amino acid sequence: CASSYKGITDTQYF.

V gene TRBV2 combines with J gene TRBJ1-5; D gene ambiguous. The V end was cut by 3 bases, the J end by 7 bases, with 13 bases between. The CDR3 length is 14 residues. Germline assignment: CDR1 SNHLY and CDR2 FYNNEI. The CDR3 here is CASSECRSYQPQHF. In DNA, the CDR3 is TGTGCCAGCAGTGAGTGCAGGTCTTACCAGCCCCAGCATTTT.

This clonotype was counted only a few times. The V and J genes are TRBV6-6 and TRBJ2-7; D gene ambiguous. The V gene lost 2 bases and the J gene lost 6 bases, with 8 bases spanning the gap. The CDR3 has 12 amino acids. Germline V gives CDR1 MNHNY, CDR2 SVGAGI (reference sequence). CDR3 sequence reads: CASSYARAEQYF. DNA of the CDR3: TGTGCCAGCAGTTACGCCAGAGCCGAGCAGTACTTC.

The chain couples TRBV5-4 to TRBJ2-5; TRBD1 is a possible D gene (6 bases). V gave up 5 bases and J gave up 13 bases, with 18 bases separating them. Germline loops: CDR1 SGHNT, CDR2 YYREEE (reference sequence). The CDR3 length is 12 residues. The CDR3 sequence: CASSPGVNERYF. The CDR3 region has the DNA TGTGCCAGCAGTCCAGGGGTCAATGAGCGGTACTTC. The entire variable domain, with the rest obtained from reference TRBV5-4 and TRBJ2-5, is as follows: ETGVTQSPTHLIKTRGQQVTLRCSSQSGHNTVSWYQQALGQGPQFIFQYYREEENGRGNFPPRFSGLQFPNYSSELNVNALELDDSALYLCASSPGVNERYFGPGTRLLVL.

This rearrangement joins TRBV5-1 to TRBJ2-7; 9 bases agree with TRBD1. There are 14 residues in the CDR3. CDR1 SGHRS and CDR2 YFSETQ come from the germline V gene. Losses at the gene ends were 4 bases for V and 11 bases for J; bases not matched to a gene: 13. CDR3 nucleotides: TGCGCCAGCAGCCCCGGACAGGGGCACGACGGGAAGTACTTC. Its protein product is CASSPGQGHDGKYF.

In its sample, this clonotype was seen a few times. V usage is TRBV5-1 and J usage is TRBJ1-2; D call uncertain. Germline V gene lookup returns CDR1 SGHRS and CDR2 YFSETQ. With 0 bases removed from V and 8 bases from J, the gap between germline ends came to 11 bases. The CDR3 length is 13 residues. This CDR3 reads CASSLASDSGYTF. CDR3 nucleotide sequence: TGCGCCAGCAGCTTGGCCTCCGATTCGGGCTACACCTTC.

The J gene is TRBJ2-1, the V gene TRBV5-1; 9 nucleotides agree with TRBD2. Germline values: CDR1 SGHRS, CDR2 YFSETQ. J was trimmed by 4 bases and V by 0 bases; bases with no gene match: 5. The CDR3 is 16 residues long. CDR3 nucleotides: TGCGCCAGCAGCTTGGAGGTAGCGGGGGTTTACAATGAGCAGTTCTTC. This sequence encodes CASSLEVAGVYNEQFF.

This sequence joins TRBV20-1 and TRBJ1-5; the match to TRBD1 covers 8 bases. The CDR3 consists of 16 residues. Germline trimming cut 6 bases from V and 6 bases from J; bases unmatched to any gene: 16. CDR1 is DFQATT, CDR2 SNEGSKA, per germline (reference sequence). CDR3 coding DNA: TGCAGTGCCACGACGAGGAGGACAGGGCTCGGTCAGCCCCAGCATTTT. Translating gives CSATTRRTGLGQPQHF.

The chain uses TRBV9 and TRBJ2-1; D may be TRBD1 or TRBD2 (6 bases each). CDR1 is SGDLS and CDR2 is YYNGEE in the germline V gene. The CDR3 has 16 residues. The ends were cut back, 4 bases at V and 2 bases at J, with 16 bases in the middle. CDR3 sequence reads: CASSQLVGGPYNEQFF. The CDR3 DNA reads TGTGCCAGCAGCCAACTGGTAGGGGGGCCCTACAATGAGCAGTTCTTC.

Details on this clonotype: One end of the junction fails to match germline, which may point to a read error. The chain joins TRBV20-1 to TRBJ1-1, with D tentatively TRBD1 (6 bases). Germline V gene data show CDR1 as DFQATT and CDR2 as SNEGSKA (reference sequence). This CDR3 has 15 residues. CDR3 amino acids: CRARDGQGMDTEAFF. The CDR3 DNA sequence: TGCAGGGCTAGAGATGGCCAGGGGATGGACACTGAAGCTTTCTTT.

This clonotype was observed a handful of times. The chain joins TRBV6-1 to TRBJ1-2; no firm D call. Germline lookup yields CDR1 MNHNS and CDR2 SASEGT. The germline V and J ends were trimmed by 2 bases and 11 bases, with 15 bases remaining between them. CDR3 length: 13 amino acids. The CDR3 DNA reads as TGTGCCAGCAGTGAAATGGACGGCCGGGGTTACACCTTC. As protein: CASSEMDGRGYTF.

The chain couples TRBV24-1 to TRBJ1-5, with D tentatively TRBD1 (5 bases). The V end lost 2 bases, the J end lost 2 bases, and 9 bases lay between the germline ends. CDR3 length: 15 residues. Per the germline V gene, CDR1 is KGHDR and CDR2 is SFDVKD. The CDR3 sequence is CATSDSTRGNQPQHF. The CDR3 DNA is TGTGCCACCAGTGATTCAACCAGGGGCAATCAGCCCCAGCATTTT.

The table lists this clonotype with a count of one. This chain uses TRBV7-2 with TRBJ2-1; maybe TRBD2 (7 bases). Germline assignment: CDR1 SGHTA and CDR2 FQGNSA. V dropped 1 base and J dropped 9 bases, with 16 bases sitting between them. This CDR3 comprises 15 residues. The CDR3 here is CASSLEARGGAEQFF. The DNA of the CDR3 is TGTGCCAGCAGCTTAGAGGCGAGGGGGGGGGCTGAGCAGTTCTTC. Supplemented by reference TRBV7-2 and TRBJ2-1, the full variable domain reads GAGVSQSPSNKVTEKGKDVELRCDPISGHTALYWYRQSLGQGLEFLIYFQGNSAPDKSGLPSDRFSAERTGGSVSTLTIQRTQQEDSAVYLCASSLEARGGAEQFFGPGTRLTVL.

The rearrangement uses TRBV5-1 and TRBJ2-5; 9 bases agree with TRBD2. TRBJ2-7 matches the DNA end more closely, so the J call is doubtful. Germline V gives CDR1 SGHRS, CDR2 YFSETQ. The CDR3 loop spans 17 amino acids. The CDR3 DNA sequence: TGCGCCAGCAGCTTGGCCCCCCCTTCGCGGGGGGGCGACGAGCAGTACTTC. It codes for CASSLAPPSRGGDEQYF.